The present T cell receptor beta chain was sequenced within a study of breast tumors, draining lymph nodes, adjacent tissues. Breast cancer patients provided tissue from their axillary draining lymph nodes. TCRdb fed the multiplex PCR reads into MiXCR, producing one record per CDR3 protein. The sample has around 230,000 distinct CDR3 sequences, about 32% seen once. At least ten counts were recorded for this clonotype. Its antigen is not known. The CDR3 runs to 16 residues. Germline CDR1 is SGDLS and CDR2 is YYNGEE. V dropped 0 bases and J dropped 3 bases, with 14 bases sitting between them. General study results and limits: That most tumor T cells come from lymph nodes remained unproven. Compared with lymph nodes, tumors were less diverse; compared with nontumor tissue, more.

The origin of this receptor is a female donor with breast cancer. Some clones in this sample may be carry-over from other donors' samples. This chain uses TRBV9 with TRBJ2-3; a weak D match, TRBD2 (5 bases). The sample consisted of axillary lymph node tissue. The CDR3: CASSVGSNRGTDTQYF. In nucleotides, the CDR3 is TGTGCCAGCAGCGTAGGGAGTAACCGGGGTACAGATACGCAGTATTTT. The entire variable domain, with the rest obtained from reference TRBV9 and TRBJ2-3, is as follows: DSGVTQTPKHLITATGQRVTLRCSPRSGDLSVYWYQQSLDQGLQFLIQYYNGEERAKGNILERFSAQQFPDLHSELNLSSLELGDSALYFCASSVGSNRGTDTQYFGPGTRLTVL.